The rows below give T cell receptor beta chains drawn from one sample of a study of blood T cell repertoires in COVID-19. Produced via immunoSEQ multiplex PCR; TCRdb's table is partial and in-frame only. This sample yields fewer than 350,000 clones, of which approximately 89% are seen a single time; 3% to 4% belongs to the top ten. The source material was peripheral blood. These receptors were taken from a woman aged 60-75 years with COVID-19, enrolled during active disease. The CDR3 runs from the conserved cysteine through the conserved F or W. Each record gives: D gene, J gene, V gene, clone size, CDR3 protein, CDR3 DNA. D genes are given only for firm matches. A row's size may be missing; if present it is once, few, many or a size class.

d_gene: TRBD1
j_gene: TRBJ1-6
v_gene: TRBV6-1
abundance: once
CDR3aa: CASSGTGVSFSYNSPLHF
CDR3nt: TGTGCCAGCAGTGGGACAGGGGTTTCGTTCTCCTATAATTCACCCCTCCACTTT

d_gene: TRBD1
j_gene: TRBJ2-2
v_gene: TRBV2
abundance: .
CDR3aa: CASRGTDSRTGELFF
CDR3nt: TGTGCCAGCAGGGGGACAGACTCGAGGACCGGGGAGCTGTTTTTT

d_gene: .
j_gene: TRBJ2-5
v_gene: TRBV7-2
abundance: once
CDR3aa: CASSLNRGYRETQYF
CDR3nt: TGTGCCAGCAGCTTAAATCGGGGGTACCGGGAGACCCAGTACTTC

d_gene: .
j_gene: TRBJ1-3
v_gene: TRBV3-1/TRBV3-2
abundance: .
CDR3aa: CASSQGTGNTIYF
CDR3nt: TGTGCCAGCAGCCAAGGTACTGGAAACACCATATATTTT

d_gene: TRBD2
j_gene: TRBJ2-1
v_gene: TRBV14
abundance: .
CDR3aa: CASSPTAASGGDEQFF
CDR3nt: TGTGCCAGCAGCCCGACGGCGGCTAGCGGGGGGGATGAGCAGTTCTTC

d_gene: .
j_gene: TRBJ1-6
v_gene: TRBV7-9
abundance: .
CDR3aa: CASSADRILTPLHF
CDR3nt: TGTGCCAGCAGCGCCGACAGGATCCTTACCCCCCTCCACTTT

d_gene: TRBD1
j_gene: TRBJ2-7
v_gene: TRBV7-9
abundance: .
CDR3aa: CASSSDGTGGHEQYF
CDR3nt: TGTGCCAGCAGCTCAGACGGGACAGGGGGACACGAGCAGTACTTC

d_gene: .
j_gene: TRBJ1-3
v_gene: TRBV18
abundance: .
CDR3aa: CASSPSRQAGNTIYF
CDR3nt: TGTGCCAGCTCACCCTCGCGACAGGCCGGAAACACCATATATTTT

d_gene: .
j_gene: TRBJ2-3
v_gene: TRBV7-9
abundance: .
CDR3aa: CASSLDDSRDTQYF
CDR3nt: TGTGCCAGCAGCTTAGATGACAGCAGAGATACGCAGTATTTT

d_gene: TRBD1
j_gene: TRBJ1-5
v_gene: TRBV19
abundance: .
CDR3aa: CASSGTGNDQPQHF
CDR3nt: TGTGCCAGCTCCGGGACAGGGAACGATCAGCCCCAGCATTTT

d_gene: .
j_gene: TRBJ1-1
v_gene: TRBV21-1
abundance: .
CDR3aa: CASSKVVTKNTEAFF
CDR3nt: TGTGCCAGCAGCAAAGTGGTGACAAAGAACACTGAAGCTTTCTTT

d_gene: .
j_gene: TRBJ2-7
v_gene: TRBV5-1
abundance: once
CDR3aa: CASSLTAGNYEQYF
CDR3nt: TGCGCCAGCAGCTTGACAGCCGGCAACTACGAGCAGTACTTC

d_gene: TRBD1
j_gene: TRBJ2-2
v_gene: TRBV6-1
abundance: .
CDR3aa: CASSDPGQGFPGELFF
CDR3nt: TGTGCCAGCAGTGACCCGGGACAGGGGTTTCCCGGGGAGCTGTTTTTT

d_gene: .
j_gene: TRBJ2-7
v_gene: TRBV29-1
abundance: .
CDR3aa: CSVAPTRATYEQYF
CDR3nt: TGCAGCGTTGCCCCGACTAGGGCTACCTACGAGCAGTACTTC

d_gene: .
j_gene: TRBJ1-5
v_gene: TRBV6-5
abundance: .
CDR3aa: CAPLGGGNQPQHF
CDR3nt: TGTGCCCCCTTGGGGGGTGGCAATCAGCCCCAGCATTTT

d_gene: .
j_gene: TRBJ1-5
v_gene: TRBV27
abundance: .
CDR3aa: CASRENTGSNQPQHF
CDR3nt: TGTGCCAGTAGAGAAAACACAGGGAGCAATCAGCCCCAGCATTTT

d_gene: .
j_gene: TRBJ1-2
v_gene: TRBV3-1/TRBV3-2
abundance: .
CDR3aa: CASSQEPVLYGYTF
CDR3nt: TGTGCCAGCAGCCAAGAACCAGTTCTCTATGGCTACACCTTC

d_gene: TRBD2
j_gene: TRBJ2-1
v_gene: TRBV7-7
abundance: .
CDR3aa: CASSPTSGGANVYEQFF
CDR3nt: TGTGCCAGCAGCCCGACTAGCGGGGGTGCAAACGTTTATGAGCAGTTCTTC

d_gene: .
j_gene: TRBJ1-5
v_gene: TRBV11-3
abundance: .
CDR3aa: CASTDFSTWRDGNQPQHF
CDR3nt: TGTGCCAGCACCGACTTTTCCACTTGGAGGGACGGCAATCAGCCCCAGCATTTT

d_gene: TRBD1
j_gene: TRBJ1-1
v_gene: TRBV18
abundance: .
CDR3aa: CASSPGMGTGSNEAFF
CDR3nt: TGTGCCAGCTCACCTGGTATGGGGACAGGGTCTAATGAAGCTTTCTTT

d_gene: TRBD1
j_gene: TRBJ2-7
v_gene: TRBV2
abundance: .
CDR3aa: CASSATGAYEQYF
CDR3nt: TGTGCCAGCAGTGCGACAGGGGCCTACGAGCAGTACTTC

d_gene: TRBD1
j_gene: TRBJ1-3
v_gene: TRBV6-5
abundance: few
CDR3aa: CASSYGTGSGNTIYF
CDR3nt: TGTGCCAGCAGTTACGGGACAGGCTCTGGAAACACCATATATTTT

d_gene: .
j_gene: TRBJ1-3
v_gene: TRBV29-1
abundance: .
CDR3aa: CSVIGAGNTIYF
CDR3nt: TGCAGCGTTATAGGGGCTGGAAACACCATATATTTT

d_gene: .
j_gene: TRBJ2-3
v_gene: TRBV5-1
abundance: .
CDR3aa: CASGFPSASDHTDTQYF
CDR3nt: TGCGCCAGCGGCTTCCCCTCGGCTAGCGACCACACAGATACGCAGTATTTT

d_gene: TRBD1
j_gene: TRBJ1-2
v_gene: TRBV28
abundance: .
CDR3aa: CASETGGALGYTF
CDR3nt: TGTGCCAGCGAAACAGGGGGTGCGCTTGGCTACACCTTC

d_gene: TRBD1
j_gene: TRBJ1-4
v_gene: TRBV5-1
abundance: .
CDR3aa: CASSFIEPTGKLGKLFF
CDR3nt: TGCGCCAGCAGCTTCATCGAACCGACAGGGAAATTAGGAAAACTGTTTTTT

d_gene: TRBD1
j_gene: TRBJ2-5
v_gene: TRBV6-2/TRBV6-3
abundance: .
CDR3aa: CASSPGQKKTQYF
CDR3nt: TGTGCCAGCAGCCCGGGACAGAAAAAGACCCAGTACTTC

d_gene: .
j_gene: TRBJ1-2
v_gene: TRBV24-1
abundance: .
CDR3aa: CATSDLAENYGYTF
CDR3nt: TGTGCCACCAGTGATTTGGCAGAAAACTATGGCTACACCTTC

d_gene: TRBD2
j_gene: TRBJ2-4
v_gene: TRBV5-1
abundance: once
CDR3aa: CASSPGGANIQYF
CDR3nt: TGCGCCAGCAGCCCCGGGGGGGCAAACATTCAGTACTTC

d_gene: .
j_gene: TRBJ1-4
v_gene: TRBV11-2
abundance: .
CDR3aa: CASSLSSGFNEKLFF
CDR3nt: TGTGCCAGCAGCTTATCTTCAGGTTTTAATGAAAAACTGTTTTTT

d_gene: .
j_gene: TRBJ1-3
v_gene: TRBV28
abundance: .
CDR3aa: CASTSGFSGNTIYF
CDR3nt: TGTGCCAGCACCTCCGGGTTCTCTGGAAACACCATATATTTT

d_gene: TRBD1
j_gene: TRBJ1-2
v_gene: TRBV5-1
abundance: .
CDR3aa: CASSATGSNYGYTF
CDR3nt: TGCGCCAGCAGCGCGACAGGGTCTAACTATGGCTACACCTTC

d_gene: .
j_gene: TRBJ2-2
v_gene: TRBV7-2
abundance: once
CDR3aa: CASSLDPIDMPLWELFF
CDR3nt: TGTGCCAGCAGCTTAGACCCCATAGACATGCCGTTATGGGAGCTGTTTTTT

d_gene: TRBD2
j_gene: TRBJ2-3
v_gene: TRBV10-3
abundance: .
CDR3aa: CAISGGGGDTQYF
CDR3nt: TGTGCCATCAGTGGGGGCGGGGGGGATACGCAGTATTTT

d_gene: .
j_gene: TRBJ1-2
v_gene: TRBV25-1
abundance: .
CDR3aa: CASSVAGWDGYTF
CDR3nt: TGTGCCAGCAGTGTCGCGGGGTGGGATGGCTACACCTTC

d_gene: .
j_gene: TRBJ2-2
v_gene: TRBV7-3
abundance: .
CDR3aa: CASARTDNTGELFF
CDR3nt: TGTGCCAGCGCTAGGACAGATAACACCGGGGAGCTGTTTTTT

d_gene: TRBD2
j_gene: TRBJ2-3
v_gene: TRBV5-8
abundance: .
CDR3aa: CASSWTQGRGGTGTDTQYF
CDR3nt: TGTGCCAGCAGCTGGACTCAAGGTCGCGGGGGGACGGGAACAGATACGCAGTATTTT

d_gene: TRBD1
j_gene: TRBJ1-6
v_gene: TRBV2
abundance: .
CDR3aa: CASSDTGERSPLHF
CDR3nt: TGTGCCAGCAGTGATACAGGGGAGAGATCACCCCTCCACTTT

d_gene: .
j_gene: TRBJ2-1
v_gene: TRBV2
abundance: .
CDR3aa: CAARGNPSSYNEQFF
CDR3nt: TGTGCCGCCCGCGGTAATCCTAGCTCCTACAATGAGCAGTTCTTC

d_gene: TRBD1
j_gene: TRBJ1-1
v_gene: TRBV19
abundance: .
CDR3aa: CASSKGTGGLLARINTEAFF
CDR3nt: TGTGCCAGTAGTAAGGGGACAGGGGGCCTACTTGCCCGGATTAACACTGAAGCTTTCTTT

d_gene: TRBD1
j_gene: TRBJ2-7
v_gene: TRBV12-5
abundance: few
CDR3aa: CASGLGQGNYEQYF
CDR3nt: TGTGCTAGTGGTTTGGGACAGGGAAACTACGAGCAGTACTTC

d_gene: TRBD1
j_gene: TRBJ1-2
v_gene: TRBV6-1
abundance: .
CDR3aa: CASSEASNRDRGRGYTF
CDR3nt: TGTGCCAGCAGTGAAGCTTCGAACCGGGACAGGGGGCGCGGCTACACCTTC

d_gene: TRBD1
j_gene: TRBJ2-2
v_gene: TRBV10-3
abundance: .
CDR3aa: CAISAPGQANTGELFF
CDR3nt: TGTGCCATCAGTGCCCCGGGACAGGCGAACACCGGGGAGCTGTTTTTT

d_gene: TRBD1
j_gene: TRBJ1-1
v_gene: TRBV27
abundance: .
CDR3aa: CASSGGQRNTEAFF
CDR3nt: TGTGCCAGCAGTGGGGGACAGAGGAACACTGAAGCTTTCTTT

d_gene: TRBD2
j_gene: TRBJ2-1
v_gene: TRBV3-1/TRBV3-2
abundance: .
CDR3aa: CASSHGTSFYNEQFF
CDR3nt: TGTGCCAGCAGCCATGGGACTAGCTTCTACAATGAGCAGTTCTTC

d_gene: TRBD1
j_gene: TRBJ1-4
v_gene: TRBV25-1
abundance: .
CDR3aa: CASSDAGTGEFNEKLFF
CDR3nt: TGTGCCAGCAGTGACGCCGGGACAGGGGAATTCAATGAAAAACTGTTTTTT

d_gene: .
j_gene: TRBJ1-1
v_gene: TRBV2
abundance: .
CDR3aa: CASSDSGRNTEAFF
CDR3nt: TGTGCCAGCAGTGATTCGGGGAGGAACACTGAAGCTTTCTTT

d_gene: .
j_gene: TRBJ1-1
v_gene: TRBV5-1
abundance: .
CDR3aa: CASSLRQGGNTEAFF
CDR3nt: TGCGCCAGCAGCTTGAGGCAGGGAGGAAACACTGAAGCTTTCTTT

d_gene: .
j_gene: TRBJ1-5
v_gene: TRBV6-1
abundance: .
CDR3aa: CASSEAPGGPQHF
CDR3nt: TGTGCCAGCAGTGAAGCTCCCGGGGGGCCCCAGCATTTT